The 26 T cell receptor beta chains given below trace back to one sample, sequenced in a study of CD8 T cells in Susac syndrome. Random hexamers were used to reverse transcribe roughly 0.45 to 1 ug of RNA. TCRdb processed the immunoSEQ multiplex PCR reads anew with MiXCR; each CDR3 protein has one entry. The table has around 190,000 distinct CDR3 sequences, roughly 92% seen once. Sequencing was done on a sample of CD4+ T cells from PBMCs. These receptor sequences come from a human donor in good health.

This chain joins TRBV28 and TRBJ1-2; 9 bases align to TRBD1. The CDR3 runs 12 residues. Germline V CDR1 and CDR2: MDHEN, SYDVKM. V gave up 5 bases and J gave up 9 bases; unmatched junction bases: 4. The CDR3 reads CASSPGQGRYTF. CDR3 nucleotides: TGTGCCAGCAGTCCGGGACAGGGCCGCTACACCTTC.

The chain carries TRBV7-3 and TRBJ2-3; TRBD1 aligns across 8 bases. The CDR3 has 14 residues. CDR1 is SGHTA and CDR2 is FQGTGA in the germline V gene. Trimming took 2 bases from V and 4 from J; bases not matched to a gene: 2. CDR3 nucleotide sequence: TGTGCCAGCAGCTTACAGGGGGCATCAGATACGCAGTATTTT. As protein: CASSLQGASDTQYF.

In DNA form, the CDR3 reads TGCAGCGTTGAAATGGACAGGGGGCCCACAAAATATGGCTACACCTTC. Residues: CSVEMDRGPTKYGYTF. The chain combines TRBV29-1 with TRBJ1-2, with 11 bases aligning to TRBD1. CDR3 size: 16 residues. Germline values: CDR1 SQVTM, CDR2 ANQGSEA. The V and J ends lost 2 bases and 5 bases, in that order; junction bases with no gene match: 10.

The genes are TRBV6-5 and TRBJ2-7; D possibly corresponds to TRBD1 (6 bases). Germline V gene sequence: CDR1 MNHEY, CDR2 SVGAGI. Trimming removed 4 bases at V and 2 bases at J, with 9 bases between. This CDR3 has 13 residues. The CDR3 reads CASSSDRPYEQYF. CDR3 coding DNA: TGTGCCAGCAGTTCGGACAGACCCTACGAGCAGTACTTC.

The CDR3 sequence: CASRTTGAGNTIYF. The CDR3 region has the DNA TGTGCCAGCAGAACGACAGGGGCTGGAAACACCATATATTTT. The chain employs TRBV6-2 or TRBV6-3 and TRBJ1-3; 8 bases are a match to TRBD1. Germline V lookup: CDR1 MNHEY, CDR2 SVGEGT. CDR3 length: 14 residues. V trimming: 6 bases; J trimming: 2 bases; junction bases outside the gene matches: 3.

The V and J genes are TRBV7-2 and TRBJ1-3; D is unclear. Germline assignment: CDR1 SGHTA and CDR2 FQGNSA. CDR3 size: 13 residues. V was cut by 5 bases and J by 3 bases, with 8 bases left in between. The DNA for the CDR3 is TGTGCCAGCAGCCCACTTGATGGAAACACCATATATTTT. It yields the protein CASSPLDGNTIYF. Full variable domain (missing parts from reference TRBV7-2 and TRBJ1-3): GAGVSQSPSNKVTEKGKDVELRCDPISGHTALYWYRQSLGQGLEFLIYFQGNSAPDKSGLPSDRFSAERTGGSVSTLTIQRTQQEDSAVYLCASSPLDGNTIYFGEGSWLTVV.

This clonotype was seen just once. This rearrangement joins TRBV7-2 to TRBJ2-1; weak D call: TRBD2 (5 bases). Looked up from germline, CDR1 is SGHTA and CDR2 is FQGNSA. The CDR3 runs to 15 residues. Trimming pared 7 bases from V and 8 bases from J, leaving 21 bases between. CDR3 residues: CASILKRTGMDEQFF. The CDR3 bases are TGTGCCAGCATCCTTAAACGCACCGGGATGGATGAGCAGTTCTTC.

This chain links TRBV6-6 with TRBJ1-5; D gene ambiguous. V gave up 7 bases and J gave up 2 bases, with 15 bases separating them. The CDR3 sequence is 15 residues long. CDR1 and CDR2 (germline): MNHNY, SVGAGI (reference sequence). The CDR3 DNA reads TGTGCCAGCACGGTGGACGGTCCTCGCAATCAGCCCCAGCATTTT. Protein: CASTVDGPRNQPQHF.

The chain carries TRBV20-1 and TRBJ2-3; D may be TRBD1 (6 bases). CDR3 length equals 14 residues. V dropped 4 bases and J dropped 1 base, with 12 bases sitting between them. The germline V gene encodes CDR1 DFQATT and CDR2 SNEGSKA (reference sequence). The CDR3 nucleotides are TGCAGTGCTACTCAGACAGGACGCACAGATACGCAGTATTTT. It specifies CSATQTGRTDTQYF.

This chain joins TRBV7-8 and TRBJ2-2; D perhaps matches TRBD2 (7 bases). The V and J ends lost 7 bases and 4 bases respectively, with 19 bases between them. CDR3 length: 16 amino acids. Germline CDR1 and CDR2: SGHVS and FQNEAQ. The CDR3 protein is CASTPIGGRGTGELFF. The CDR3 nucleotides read TGTGCCAGCACCCCCATCGGGGGGCGAGGCACCGGGGAGCTGTTTTTT. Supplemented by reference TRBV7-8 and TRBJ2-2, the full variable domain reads GAGVSQSPRYKVAKRGQDVALRCDPISGHVSLFWYQQALGQGPEFLTYFQNEAQLDKSGLPSDRFFAERPEGSVSTLKIQRTQQEDSAVYLCASTPIGGRGTGELFFGEGSRLTVL.

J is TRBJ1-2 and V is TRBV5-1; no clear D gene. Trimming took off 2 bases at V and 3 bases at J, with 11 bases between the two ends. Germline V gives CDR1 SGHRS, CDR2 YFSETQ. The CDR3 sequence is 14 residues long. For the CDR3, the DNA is TGCGCCAGCAGCTTTCGAACTCTTGACTATGGCTACACCTTC. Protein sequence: CASSFRTLDYGYTF.

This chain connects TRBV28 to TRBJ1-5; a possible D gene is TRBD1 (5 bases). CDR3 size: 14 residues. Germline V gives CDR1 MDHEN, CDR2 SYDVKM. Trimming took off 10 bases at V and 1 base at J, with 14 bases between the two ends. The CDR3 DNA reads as TGTGCCACTTCCTCAGGGCCCAGCAATCAGCCCCAGCATTTT. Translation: CATSSGPSNQPQHF.

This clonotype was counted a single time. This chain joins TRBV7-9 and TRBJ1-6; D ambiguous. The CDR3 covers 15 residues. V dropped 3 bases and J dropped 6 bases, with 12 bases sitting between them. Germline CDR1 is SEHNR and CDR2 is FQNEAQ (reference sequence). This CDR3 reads CASSFDVQSNSPLHF. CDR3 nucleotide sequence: TGTGCCAGCAGCTTCGACGTACAGAGTAATTCACCCCTCCACTTT.

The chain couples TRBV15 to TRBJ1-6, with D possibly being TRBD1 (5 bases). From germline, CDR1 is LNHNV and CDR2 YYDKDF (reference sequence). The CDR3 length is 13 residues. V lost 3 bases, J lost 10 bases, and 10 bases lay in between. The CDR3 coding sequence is TGTGCCACCAGCAGGGGGCTGGGATCACCCCTCCACTTT. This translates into CATSRGLGSPLHF.

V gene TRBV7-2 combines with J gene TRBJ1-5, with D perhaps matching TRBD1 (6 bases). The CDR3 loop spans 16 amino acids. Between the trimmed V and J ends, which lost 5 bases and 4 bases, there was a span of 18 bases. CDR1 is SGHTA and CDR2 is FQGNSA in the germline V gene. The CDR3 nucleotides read TGTGCCAGCAGCCCCCGGGACCAAGGGGGTAATCAGCCCCAGCATTTT. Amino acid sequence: CASSPRDQGGNQPQHF.

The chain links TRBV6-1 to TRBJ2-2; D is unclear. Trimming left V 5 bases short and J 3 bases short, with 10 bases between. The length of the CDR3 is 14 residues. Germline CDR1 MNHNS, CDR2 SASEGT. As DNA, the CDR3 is TGTGCCAGCAGTCCCAGGTTGGACACCGGGGAGCTGTTTTTT. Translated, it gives CASSPRLDTGELFF.

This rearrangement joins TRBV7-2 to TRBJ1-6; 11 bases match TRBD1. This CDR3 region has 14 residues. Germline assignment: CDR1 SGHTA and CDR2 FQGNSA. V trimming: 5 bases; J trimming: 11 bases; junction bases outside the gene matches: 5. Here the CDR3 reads CASSGTGGLAPLHF. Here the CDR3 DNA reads TGTGCCAGCAGCGGGACAGGGGGTTTGGCACCCCTCCACTTT.

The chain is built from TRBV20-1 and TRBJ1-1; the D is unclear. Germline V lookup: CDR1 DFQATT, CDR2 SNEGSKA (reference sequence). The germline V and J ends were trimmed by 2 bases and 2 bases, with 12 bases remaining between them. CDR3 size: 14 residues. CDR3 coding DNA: TGCAGTGCTAGAATAGGGCACGTAAACACTGAAGCTTTCTTT. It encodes CSARIGHVNTEAFF.

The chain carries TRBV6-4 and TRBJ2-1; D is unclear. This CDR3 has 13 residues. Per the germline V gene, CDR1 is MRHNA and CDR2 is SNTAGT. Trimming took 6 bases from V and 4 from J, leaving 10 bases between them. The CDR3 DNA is TGTGCCAGCAGCGCGACAAGATACAATGAGCAGTTCTTC. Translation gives CASSATRYNEQFF.

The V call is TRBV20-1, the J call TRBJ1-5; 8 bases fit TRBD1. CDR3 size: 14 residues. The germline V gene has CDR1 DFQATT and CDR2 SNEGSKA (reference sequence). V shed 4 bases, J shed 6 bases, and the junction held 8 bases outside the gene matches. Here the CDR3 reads CSANQGAGGQPQHF. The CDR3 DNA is TGCAGTGCTAATCAGGGGGCGGGGGGTCAGCCCCAGCATTTT.

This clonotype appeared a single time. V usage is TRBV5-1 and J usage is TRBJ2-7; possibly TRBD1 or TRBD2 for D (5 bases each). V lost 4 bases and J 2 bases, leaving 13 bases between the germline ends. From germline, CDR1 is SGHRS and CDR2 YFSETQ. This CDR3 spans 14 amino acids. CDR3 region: CASSPEGSTYEQYF. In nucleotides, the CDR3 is TGCGCCAGCAGCCCCGAGGGGAGCACCTACGAGCAGTACTTC. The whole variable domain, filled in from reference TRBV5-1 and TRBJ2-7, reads KAGVTQTPRYLIKTRGQQVTLSCSPISGHRSVSWYQQTPGQGLQFLFEYFSETQRNKGNFPGRFSGRQFSNSRSEMNVSTLELGDSALYLCASSPEGSTYEQYFGPGTRLTVT.

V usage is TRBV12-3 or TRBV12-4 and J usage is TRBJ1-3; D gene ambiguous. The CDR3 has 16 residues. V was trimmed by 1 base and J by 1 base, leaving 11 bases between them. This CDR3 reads CASSLVRGPSGNTIYF. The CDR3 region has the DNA TGTGCCAGCAGTTTAGTACGGGGTCCATCTGGAAACACCATATATTTT.

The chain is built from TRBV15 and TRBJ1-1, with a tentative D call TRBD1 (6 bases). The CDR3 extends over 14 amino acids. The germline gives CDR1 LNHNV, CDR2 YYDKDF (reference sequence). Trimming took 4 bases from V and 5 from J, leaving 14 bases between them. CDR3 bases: TGTGCCACCAGCAAAAGGGGGAGGGGGACTGAAGCTTTCTTT. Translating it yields CATSKRGRGTEAFF. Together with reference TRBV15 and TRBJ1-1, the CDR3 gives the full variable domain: DAMVIQNPRYQVTQFGKPVTLSCSQTLNHNVMYWYQQKSSQAPKLLFHYYDKDFNNEADTPDNFQSRRPNTSFCFLDIRSPGLGDTAMYLCATSKRGRGTEAFFGQGTRLTVV.

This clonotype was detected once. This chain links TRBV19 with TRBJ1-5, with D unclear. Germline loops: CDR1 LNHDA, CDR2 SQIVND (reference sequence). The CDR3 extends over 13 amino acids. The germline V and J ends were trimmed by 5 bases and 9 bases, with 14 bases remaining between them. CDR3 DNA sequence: TGTGCCAGTAGTTATACAGCTAGCGGGCCCCAGCATTTT. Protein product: CASSYTASGPQHF.

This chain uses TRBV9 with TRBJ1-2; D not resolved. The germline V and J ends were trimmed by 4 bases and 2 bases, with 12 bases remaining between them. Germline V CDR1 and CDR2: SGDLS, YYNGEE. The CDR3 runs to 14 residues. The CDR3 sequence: CASSKGSDNYGYTF. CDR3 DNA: TGTGCCAGCAGCAAGGGCTCAGACAACTATGGCTACACCTTC.

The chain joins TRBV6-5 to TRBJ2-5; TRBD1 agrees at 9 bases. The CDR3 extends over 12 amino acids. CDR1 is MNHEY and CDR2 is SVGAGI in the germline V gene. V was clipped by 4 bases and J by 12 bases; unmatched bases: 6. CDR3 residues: CASSLRTGEKYF. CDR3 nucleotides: TGTGCCAGCAGTTTACGGACAGGGGAAAAGTACTTC.